The entry below describes one T cell receptor beta chain. These data belong to a study of T cell changes during pregnancy in multiple sclerosis. Trimming at V came to 9 bases and at J to 7 bases, leaving 13 bases not matched to a gene. The CDR3 runs to 15 residues. CDR1 and CDR2 (germline): LNHDA, SQIVND (reference sequence). Data came from immunoSEQ multiplex PCR; TCRdb stores just in-frame clones and leaves some out. This sample carries 60,000 to 65,000 clones, around 92% of them seen once, and the ten largest clones take about 2.3%. This chain joins TRBV19 and TRBJ2-7, with TRBD2 matching over 12 bases. Sequencing was performed on peripheral blood, taken in the first trimester of pregnancy. This clonotype was sampled from a female donor with multiple sclerosis, enrolled in a pregnancy study. For the CDR3, the DNA is TGTGCCAGCCAATCATCGACTAGCGGGAGTGGTGAGCAGTACTTC. This translates into CASQSSTSGSGEQYF.